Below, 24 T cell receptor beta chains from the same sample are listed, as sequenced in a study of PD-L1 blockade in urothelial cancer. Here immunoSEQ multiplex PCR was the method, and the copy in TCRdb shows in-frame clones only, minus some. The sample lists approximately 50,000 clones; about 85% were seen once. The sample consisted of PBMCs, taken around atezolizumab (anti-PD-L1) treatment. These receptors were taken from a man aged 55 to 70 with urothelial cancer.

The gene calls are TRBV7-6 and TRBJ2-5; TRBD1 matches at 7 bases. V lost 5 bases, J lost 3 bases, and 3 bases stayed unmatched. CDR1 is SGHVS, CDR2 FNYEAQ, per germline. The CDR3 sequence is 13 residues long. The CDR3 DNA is TGTGCCAGCAGCAGGGACAGAGAAGAGACCCAGTACTTC. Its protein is CASSRDREETQYF.

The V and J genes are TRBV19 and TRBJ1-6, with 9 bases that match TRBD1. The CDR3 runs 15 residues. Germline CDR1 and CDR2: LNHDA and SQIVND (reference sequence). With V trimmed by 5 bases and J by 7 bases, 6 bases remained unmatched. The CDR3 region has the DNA TGTGCCAGTAGTTTGCTCGGGACAGGGAATTCACCCCTCCACTTT. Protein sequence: CASSLLGTGNSPLHF.

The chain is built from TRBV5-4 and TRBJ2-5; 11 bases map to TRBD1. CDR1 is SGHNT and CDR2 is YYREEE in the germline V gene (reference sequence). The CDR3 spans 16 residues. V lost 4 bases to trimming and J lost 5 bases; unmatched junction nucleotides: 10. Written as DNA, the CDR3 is TGTGCCAGCAGCATGGACAGGGGGCGCCCCGGGGAGACCCAGTACTTC. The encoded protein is CASSMDRGRPGETQYF.

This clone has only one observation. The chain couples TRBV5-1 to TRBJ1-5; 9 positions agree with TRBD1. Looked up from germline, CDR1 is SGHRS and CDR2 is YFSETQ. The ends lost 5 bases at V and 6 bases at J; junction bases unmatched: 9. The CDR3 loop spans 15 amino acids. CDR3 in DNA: TGCGCCAGCAGTGTGGGGACAGGGAGAGGTCAGCCCCAGCATTTT. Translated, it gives CASSVGTGRGQPQHF.

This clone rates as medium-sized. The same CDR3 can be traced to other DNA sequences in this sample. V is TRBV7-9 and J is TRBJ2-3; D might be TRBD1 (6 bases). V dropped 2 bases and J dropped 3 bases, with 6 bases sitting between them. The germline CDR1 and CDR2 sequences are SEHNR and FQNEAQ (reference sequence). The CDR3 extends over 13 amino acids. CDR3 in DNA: TGTGCCAGCAGCTTAACAGGGACAGATACGCAGTATTTT. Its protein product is CASSLTGTDTQYF.

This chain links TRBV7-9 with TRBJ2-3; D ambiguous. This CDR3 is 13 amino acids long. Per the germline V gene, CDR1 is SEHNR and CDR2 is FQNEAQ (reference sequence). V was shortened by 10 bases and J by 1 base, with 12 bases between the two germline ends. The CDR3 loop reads CANSLTGTDTQYF. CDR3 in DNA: TGTGCCAACTCACTCACGGGCACAGATACGCAGTATTTT.

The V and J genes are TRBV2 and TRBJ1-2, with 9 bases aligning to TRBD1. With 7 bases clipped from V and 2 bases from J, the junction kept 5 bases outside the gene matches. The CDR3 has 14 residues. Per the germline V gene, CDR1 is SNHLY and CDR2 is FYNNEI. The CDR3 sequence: CASIFGQGNYGYTF. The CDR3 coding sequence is TGTGCCAGCATTTTCGGACAGGGGAACTATGGCTACACCTTC.

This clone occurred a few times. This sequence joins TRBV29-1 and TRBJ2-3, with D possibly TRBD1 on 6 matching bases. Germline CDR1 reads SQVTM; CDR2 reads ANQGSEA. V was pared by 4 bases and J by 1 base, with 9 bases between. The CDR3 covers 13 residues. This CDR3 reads CSVVHRGTDTQYF. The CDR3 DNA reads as TGCAGCGTTGTTCACAGGGGCACAGATACGCAGTATTTT.

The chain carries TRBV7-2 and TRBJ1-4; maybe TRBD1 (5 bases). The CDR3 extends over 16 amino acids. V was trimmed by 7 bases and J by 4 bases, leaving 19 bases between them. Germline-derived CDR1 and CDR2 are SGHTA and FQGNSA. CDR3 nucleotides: TGTGCCAGCACCCTCGCCCCCCACAGGAGTAATGAAAAACTGTTTTTT. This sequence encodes CASTLAPHRSNEKLFF.

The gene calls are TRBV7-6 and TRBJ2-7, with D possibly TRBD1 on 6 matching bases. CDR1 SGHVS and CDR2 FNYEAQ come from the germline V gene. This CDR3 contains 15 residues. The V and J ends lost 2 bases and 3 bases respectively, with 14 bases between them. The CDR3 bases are TGTGCCAGCAGCTTAAGGCAGGGGCCTGACTACGAGCAGTACTTC. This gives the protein CASSLRQGPDYEQYF.

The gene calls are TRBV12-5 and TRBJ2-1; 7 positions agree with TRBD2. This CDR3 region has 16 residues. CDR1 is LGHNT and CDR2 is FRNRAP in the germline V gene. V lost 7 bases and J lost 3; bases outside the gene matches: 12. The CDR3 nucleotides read TGTGCTAGTGCCCCCATGGGGACTACCAGCTACAATGAGCAGTTCTTC. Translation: CASAPMGTTSYNEQFF. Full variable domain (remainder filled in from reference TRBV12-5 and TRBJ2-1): DARVTQTPRHKVTEMGQEVTMRCQPILGHNTVFWYRQTMMQGLELLAYFRNRAPLDDSGMPKDRFSAEMPDATLATLKIQPSEPRDSAVYFCASAPMGTTSYNEQFFGPGTRLTVL.

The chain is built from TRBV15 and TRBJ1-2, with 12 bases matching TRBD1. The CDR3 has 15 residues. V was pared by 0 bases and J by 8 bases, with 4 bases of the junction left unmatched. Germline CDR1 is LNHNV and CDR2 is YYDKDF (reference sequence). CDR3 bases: TGTGCCACCAGCAGAGATCCTGGGACAGGGGGCGGCTACACCTTC. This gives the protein CATSRDPGTGGGYTF.

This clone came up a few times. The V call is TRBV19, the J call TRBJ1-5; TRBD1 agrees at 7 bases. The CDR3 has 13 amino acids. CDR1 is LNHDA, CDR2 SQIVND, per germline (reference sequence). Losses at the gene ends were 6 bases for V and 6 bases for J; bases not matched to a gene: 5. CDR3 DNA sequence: TGTGCCAGTAGAGGGGGCGAGGGTCAGCCCCAGCATTTT. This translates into CASRGGEGQPQHF.

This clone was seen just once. The CDR3 nucleotides are TGTGCCAGCAGCGTCCAGGGGGTGGGTGGAAACACCATATATTTT. It codes for CASSVQGVGGNTIYF. The rearrangement links TRBV9 to TRBJ1-3; 7 positions agree with TRBD1. Per germline, CDR1 SGDLS and CDR2 YYNGEE. The trim removed 2 bases at V and 3 bases at J, leaving 5 bases unmatched. This CDR3 has 15 residues.

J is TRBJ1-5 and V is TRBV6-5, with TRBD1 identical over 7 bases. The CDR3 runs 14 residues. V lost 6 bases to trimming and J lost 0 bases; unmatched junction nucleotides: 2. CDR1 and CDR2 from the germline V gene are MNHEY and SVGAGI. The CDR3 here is CASRRDSSNQPQHF. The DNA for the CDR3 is TGTGCCAGCAGGAGGGACAGTAGCAATCAGCCCCAGCATTTT.

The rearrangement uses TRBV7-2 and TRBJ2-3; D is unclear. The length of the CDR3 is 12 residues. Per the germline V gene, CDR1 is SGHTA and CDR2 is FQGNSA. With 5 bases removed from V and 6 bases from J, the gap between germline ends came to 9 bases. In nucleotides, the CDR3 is TGTGCCAGCAGCCTACAGTGGGATACGCAGTATTTT. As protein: CASSLQWDTQYF.

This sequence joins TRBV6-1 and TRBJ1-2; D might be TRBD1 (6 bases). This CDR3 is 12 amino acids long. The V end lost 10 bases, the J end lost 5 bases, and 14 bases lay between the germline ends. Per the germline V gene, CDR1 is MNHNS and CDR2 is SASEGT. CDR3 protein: CAINTGRYGYTF. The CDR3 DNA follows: TGTGCCATTAATACAGGGCGGTATGGCTACACCTTC.

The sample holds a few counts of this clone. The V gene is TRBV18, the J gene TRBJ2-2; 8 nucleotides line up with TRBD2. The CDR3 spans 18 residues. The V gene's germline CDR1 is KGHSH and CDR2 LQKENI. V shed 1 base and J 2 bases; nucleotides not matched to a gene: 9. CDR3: CASSPRFSGDLNTGELFF. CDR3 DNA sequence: TGTGCCAGCTCACCACGGTTTAGCGGGGACCTAAACACCGGGGAGCTGTTTTTT.

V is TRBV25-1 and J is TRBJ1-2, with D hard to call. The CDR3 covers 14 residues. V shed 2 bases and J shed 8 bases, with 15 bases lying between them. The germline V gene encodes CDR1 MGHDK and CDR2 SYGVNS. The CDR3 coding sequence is TGTGCCAGCAGTGAAATCGGGTTAACTGGGGGCTACACCTTC. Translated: CASSEIGLTGGYTF.

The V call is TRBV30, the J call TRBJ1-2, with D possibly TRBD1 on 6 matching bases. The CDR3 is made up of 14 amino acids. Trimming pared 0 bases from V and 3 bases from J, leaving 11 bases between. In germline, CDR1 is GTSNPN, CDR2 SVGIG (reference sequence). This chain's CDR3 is CAWSVFRTDYGYTF. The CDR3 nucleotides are TGTGCCTGGAGTGTATTCCGGACAGACTATGGCTACACCTTC.

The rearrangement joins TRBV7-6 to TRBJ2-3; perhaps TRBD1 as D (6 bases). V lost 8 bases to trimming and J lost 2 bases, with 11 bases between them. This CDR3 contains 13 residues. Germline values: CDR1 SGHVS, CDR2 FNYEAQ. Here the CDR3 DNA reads TGTGCCAGCGGGGACACAACCACAGATACGCAGTATTTT. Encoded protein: CASGDTTTDTQYF.

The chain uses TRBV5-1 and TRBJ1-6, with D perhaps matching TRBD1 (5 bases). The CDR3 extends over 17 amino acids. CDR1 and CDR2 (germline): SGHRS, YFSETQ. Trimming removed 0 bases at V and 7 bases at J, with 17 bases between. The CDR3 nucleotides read TGCGCCAGCAGCTTGGCCCCAGGGCAGGGTGGGAATTCACCCCTCCACTTT. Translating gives CASSLAPGQGGNSPLHF.

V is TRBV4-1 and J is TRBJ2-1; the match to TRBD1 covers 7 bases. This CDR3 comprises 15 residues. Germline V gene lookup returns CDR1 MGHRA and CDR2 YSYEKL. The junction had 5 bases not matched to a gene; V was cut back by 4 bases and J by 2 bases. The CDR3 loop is CASSPDRETYNEQFF. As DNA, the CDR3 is TGCGCCAGCAGCCCCGACAGGGAAACCTACAATGAGCAGTTCTTC.

CDR3 bases: TGTGCCAGCAGTTTGGGGACAGTGACAGATACGCAGTATTTT. Residues: CASSLGTVTDTQYF. V and J are TRBV28 and TRBJ2-3; 7 positions match TRBD1. The CDR3 length is 14 residues. Germline-derived CDR1 and CDR2 are MDHEN and SYDVKM. V shed 3 bases and J 3 bases; nucleotides not matched to a gene: 3.